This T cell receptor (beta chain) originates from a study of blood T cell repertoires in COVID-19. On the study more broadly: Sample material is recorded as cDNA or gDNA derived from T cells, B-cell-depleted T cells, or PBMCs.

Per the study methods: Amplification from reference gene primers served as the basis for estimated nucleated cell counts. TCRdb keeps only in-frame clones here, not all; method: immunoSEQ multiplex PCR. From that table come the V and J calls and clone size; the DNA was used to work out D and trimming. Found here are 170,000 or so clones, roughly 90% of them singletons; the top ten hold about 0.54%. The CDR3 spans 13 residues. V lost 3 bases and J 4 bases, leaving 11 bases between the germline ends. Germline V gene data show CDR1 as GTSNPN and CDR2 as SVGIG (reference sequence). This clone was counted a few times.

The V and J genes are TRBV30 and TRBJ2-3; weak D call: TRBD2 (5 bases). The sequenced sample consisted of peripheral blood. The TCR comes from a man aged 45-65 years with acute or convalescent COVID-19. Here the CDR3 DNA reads TGTGCCTGGAGCGGGATTGTCGCAGATACGCAGTATTTT. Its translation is CAWSGIVADTQYF. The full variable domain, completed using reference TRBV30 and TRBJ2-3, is SQTIHQWPATLVQPVGSPLSLECTVEGTSNPNLYWYRQAAGRGLQLLFYSVGIGQISSEVPQNLSASRPQDRQFILSSKKLLLSDSGFYLCAWSGIVADTQYFGPGTRLTVL.